This T cell receptor (beta chain) was identified in a study of cytomegalovirus exposure and HLA in healthy donors (dated by TCRdb to about 2017). As for the study more broadly: The roughly 670 repertoires of the first cohort and the 110 or so validation repertoires were produced on the same platform, according to a later analysis. Along with the roughly 610-subject first cohort, a separate validation cohort of 120 different subjects was used. The aim of the study was to test whether cataloging public T cell receptors could identify signatures of past pathogen exposure. The study combined high-throughput TCR immunosequencing, statistical association of individual TCRs with disease status, and machine learning to predict cytomegalovirus infection status. Study-level results and caveats: Most TCR sequences were observed very rarely across donors, whereas some public TCRs were present in many individuals. A later analysis had no HLA typing for the validation cohort, so co-occurrence there was scored across all 110 or so repertoires. Cytomegalovirus status was reported to be diagnosed by the classifier with high specificity and sensitivity in both the original and validation cohorts. Of the cluster scores, roughly 93% were above 0 in a later analysis, which found that TCRs clustered in the first cohort also tended to co-occur in the 90 to 150 validation repertoires. The authors suggested that the approach could potentially be extended to other disease states and immunological phenotypes. A few of the identified cytomegalovirus-associated TCR beta chains were confirmed in vitro to be specific for cytomegalovirus antigens. The study gave a list of under 200 TCR beta chains associated with cytomegalovirus.

Library preparation employed the immunoSEQ multiplex PCR assay. The paper's data handling went like this. A statistical classification framework was developed to diagnose cytomegalovirus status using the catalog of TCR beta chain sequences. Imported from immuneACCESS, the table was reduced by TCRdb to in-frame sequences with V and J called. These copies leave out some clones; in studies compared against another copy, an unresolved V gene accounts for under half, and the cause of the remainder is not known. From that table come the V and J calls and clone size; the DNA was used to work out D and trimming. This sample has about 340,000 clones in its table, and 86% of those were observed once. The ten largest clones add up to around 0.84% of the sample. The donors belonged to the validation cohort of approximately 130 subjects, which was separate from the roughly 700-subject first cohort. In its sample, this clone was seen once. The antigen it recognizes is unknown. Within one base of it there is no much larger clone, and no base qualities were kept.

The sample comprised PBMCs. This receptor was identified in a woman between 18 and 29 years old in good health and CMV-seronegative.

The DNA sequence follows: TGCAGTGCCAACCAAGAGACCCAGTACTTC. Translation gives CSANQETQYF. The sequence joins TRBV20-1 to TRBJ2-5, with the identity of the D gene unclear. The CDR3 numbers 10 residues from cysteine through phenylalanine. CDR3 DNA is the only sequence kept; it has 30 bases, read in frame from the first base. V gives up 6 bases and J gives up 0 bases, and the segment between their germline ends measures 2 bases. The germline V gene (reference sequence) yields DFQATT for CDR1 and SNEGSKA for CDR2.